The 8 T cell receptor beta chains below come from one sample, sequenced in a study of response to subunit inactivated influenza vaccine. TCRdb reanalysed the RT-PCR reads using MiXCR and keeps one entry per CDR3 protein. The sample shows 700,000 to 800,000 distinct CDR3 sequences, 18% of them seen only once. Sequences were derived from PBMCs from blood, sampled less than 6 days after vaccination. Receptor source: a man aged 50 or older who received an inactivated influenza vaccine.

This clonotype showed up just a few times. CDR3 coding DNA: TGCAGTGCTAGAGATCTAGGGACAGGGAGTTATCAGCCCCAGCATTTT. It yields the protein CSARDLGTGSYQPQHF. The chain carries TRBV20-1 and TRBJ1-5; 9 bases are shared with TRBD1. The CDR3 contains 16 residues. Germline V gene data show CDR1 as DFQATT and CDR2 as SNEGSKA (reference sequence). Trimming at V came to 0 bases and at J to 5 bases, leaving 8 bases not matched to a gene.

This clonotype came up a few times. This chain uses TRBV5-1 with TRBJ2-2; 9 bases map to TRBD1. With 4 bases clipped from V and 5 bases from J, the junction kept 6 bases outside the gene matches. Per the germline V gene, CDR1 is SGHRS and CDR2 is YFSETQ. This CDR3 is built from 15 residues. The CDR3 here is CASSIRTGVTGELFF. The CDR3 DNA is TGCGCCAGCAGCATCAGGACAGGGGTAACCGGGGAGCTGTTTTTT.

This clonotype was detected many times. This rearrangement joins TRBV29-1 to TRBJ2-7, with D possibly being TRBD1 or TRBD2 (5 bases each). The CDR3 runs 13 residues. In germline, CDR1 is SQVTM, CDR2 ANQGSEA. V was trimmed by 6 bases and J by 6 bases, leaving 18 bases between them. Here the CDR3 reads CSVSDGAGFEQYF. The CDR3 coding sequence is TGCAGCGTCTCGGACGGGGCAGGTTTCGAGCAGTACTTC.

This clonotype was picked up a small number of times. The chain has TRBV7-9 and TRBJ2-2; 10 nucleotides align to TRBD1. The germline V gene encodes CDR1 SEHNR and CDR2 FQNEAQ (reference sequence). The CDR3 consists of 16 residues. The junction had 6 bases not matched to a gene; V was cut back by 2 bases and J by 6 bases. DNA of the CDR3: TGTGCCAGCAGCTTAAGACAGGGGGCGTTCGCCGGGGAGCTGTTTTTT. Amino acid sequence: CASSLRQGAFAGELFF.

This clonotype was found a few times. The chain recombines TRBV7-2 with TRBJ2-7; tentatively, D is TRBD2 (6 bases). Germline V CDR1 and CDR2: SGHTA, FQGNSA. There are 15 residues in the CDR3. Trimming left V 5 bases short and J 3 bases short, with 17 bases between. The DNA for the CDR3 is TGTGCCAGCAGCCGTATGGGACTCGATTTCTACGAGCAGTACTTC. It is translated as CASSRMGLDFYEQYF.

This clonotype was counted between two and nine times. Its ends do not fully match the called genes, so a read error is possible. This chain connects TRBV7-7 to TRBJ2-3, with 13 bases identical to TRBD2. The CDR3 consists of 17 residues. Looked up from germline, CDR1 is SSHAT and CDR2 is FNYEAQ (reference sequence). The CDR3 protein is CASSEGTSGIDTDTQYF. In DNA, the CDR3 is TGTGCTAGCAGCGAGGGGACTAGCGGGATCGACACAGATACGCAGTATTTT. Full variable domain (remainder filled in from reference TRBV7-7 and TRBJ2-3): GAGVSQSPRYKVTKRGQDVTLRCDPISSHATLYWYQQALGQGPEFLTYFNYEAQPDKSGLPSDRFSAERPEGSISTLTIQRTEQRDSAMYRCASSEGTSGIDTDTQYFGPGTRLTVL.

This clonotype was seen a handful of times. This rearrangement joins TRBV7-6 to TRBJ2-1; TRBD1 is a possible D gene (5 bases). In germline, CDR1 is SGHVS, CDR2 FNYEAQ. The CDR3 spans 17 residues. Trimming pared 0 bases from V and 2 bases from J, leaving 14 bases between. CDR3 protein: CASSLAVGRDTYNEQFF. The CDR3 DNA follows: TGTGCCAGCAGCTTAGCGGTGGGGCGCGACACCTACAATGAGCAGTTCTTC.

This clonotype turned up a few times. The genes are TRBV20-1 and TRBJ2-7, with TRBD1 identical over 7 bases. The CDR3 runs 14 residues. The V segment lost 2 bases and the J segment 2 bases; nucleotides outside the gene matches: 6. Looked up from germline, CDR1 is DFQATT and CDR2 is SNEGSKA (reference sequence). The CDR3: CSARRDSPTYEQYF. CDR3 DNA: TGCAGTGCTAGAAGGGACAGTCCCACCTACGAGCAGTACTTC.